Listed below are T cell receptor beta chains from one sample, sequenced in a study of cytomegalovirus exposure and HLA in healthy donors. Assay: immunoSEQ multiplex PCR; the TCRdb copy retains only in-frame clones and omits some. The sample comprises 55,000 to 80,000 clones, roughly 82% of which are singletons, and 1.5% to 2% rests with the top ten. The material sequenced was PBMCs. The receptors come from a man between 18 and 35 years old in good health and CMV-seronegative. The CDR3 runs from the conserved cysteine through the conserved F or W. Fields, in order: clone size, J gene, D gene, V gene, CDR3 DNA, CDR3 protein. A D gene is named only where the DNA matches it firmly. Some rows have no size entry. The others give once, few or many, or a class for an expanded clone.

clone_size: .; j_call: TRBJ2-7; d_call: .; v_call: TRBV2; cdr3_nt: TGTGCCAGCAGTGTAGGAGGGGCAGCCTACGAGCAGTACTTC; cdr3_aa: CASSVGGAAYEQYF
clone_size: .; j_call: TRBJ1-3; d_call: .; v_call: TRBV18; cdr3_nt: TGTGCCAGCTCAACGGGCTCTGGAAACACCATATATTTT; cdr3_aa: CASSTGSGNTIYF
clone_size: .; j_call: TRBJ1-2; d_call: TRBD1; v_call: TRBV19; cdr3_nt: TGTGCCAGTAGTATGGGGACAGACTCATACTATGGCTACACCTTC; cdr3_aa: CASSMGTDSYYGYTF
clone_size: once; j_call: TRBJ2-7; d_call: TRBD2; v_call: TRBV5-4; cdr3_nt: TGTGCCAGCTCCGTCCCGGGGGGGGGCCCCTACGAGCAGTACTTC; cdr3_aa: CASSVPGGGPYEQYF
clone_size: once; j_call: TRBJ1-6; d_call: TRBD1; v_call: TRBV7-6; cdr3_nt: TGTGCCAGCAGCTTAATGGGACAGGGGACTAGCTCCTATAATTCACCCCTCCACTTT; cdr3_aa: CASSLMGQGTSSYNSPLHF
clone_size: .; j_call: TRBJ1-3; d_call: .; v_call: TRBV30; cdr3_nt: TGTGCCCGGAGTTTTTCGTCTGGAAACACCATATATTTT; cdr3_aa: CARSFSSGNTIYF
clone_size: .; j_call: TRBJ1-1; d_call: .; v_call: TRBV18; cdr3_nt: TGTGCCAGCTCACCAAGACAGGACCCTGATGCCAGGGGCACTGAAGCTTTCTTT; cdr3_aa: CASSPRQDPDARGTEAFF
clone_size: .; j_call: TRBJ2-1; d_call: .; v_call: TRBV4-3; cdr3_nt: TGCGCCAGCAGCTCCCTCTATAGCGGCAACTCCTACAATGAGCAGTTCTTC; cdr3_aa: CASSSLYSGNSYNEQFF
clone_size: .; j_call: TRBJ2-7; d_call: TRBD1; v_call: TRBV2; cdr3_nt: TGTGCCAGCAGCCCGGGACAGATAACCTACGAGCAGTACTTC; cdr3_aa: CASSPGQITYEQYF
clone_size: .; j_call: TRBJ1-1; d_call: .; v_call: TRBV28; cdr3_nt: TGTGCCTCAATAATGGGGGGACTGGACACTGAAGCTTTCTTT; cdr3_aa: CASIMGGLDTEAFF
clone_size: .; j_call: TRBJ1-2; d_call: .; v_call: TRBV28; cdr3_nt: TGTGCCAGCAGTTCAGCACCAGGGACTCCTATGAGCTACACCTTC; cdr3_aa: CASSSAPGTPMSYTF
clone_size: .; j_call: TRBJ2-1; d_call: TRBD2; v_call: TRBV11-3; cdr3_nt: TGTGCCAGCAGCTTTTCGAATTCGACTAGCGGGAGTGGTGAGCAGTTCTTC; cdr3_aa: CASSFSNSTSGSGEQFF
clone_size: .; j_call: TRBJ1-1; d_call: .; v_call: TRBV5-4; cdr3_nt: TGTGCCAGCAGCTTGCAGGGGATGCGAACTGAAGCTTTCTTT; cdr3_aa: CASSLQGMRTEAFF
clone_size: once; j_call: TRBJ2-7; d_call: .; v_call: TRBV6-5; cdr3_nt: TGTGCAGCGGGTAGGGCCTACGAGCAGTACTTC; cdr3_aa: CAAGRAYEQYF
clone_size: .; j_call: TRBJ2-7; d_call: TRBD1; v_call: TRBV4-1; cdr3_nt: TGCGCCAGCAGCCAAGCAGACTTCATCGGACAGGGGGCCTACGAGCAGTACTTC; cdr3_aa: CASSQADFIGQGAYEQYF
clone_size: .; j_call: TRBJ2-3; d_call: TRBD2; v_call: TRBV30; cdr3_nt: TGTGCCTCCGAGCGGGGGGGCGTAAGGCCAGATACGCAGTATTTT; cdr3_aa: CASERGGVRPDTQYF
clone_size: .; j_call: TRBJ2-7; d_call: .; v_call: TRBV28; cdr3_nt: TGTGCCAGCAGTTTGGCAGGGGGGCCTTGGAGCGAGCAGTACTTC; cdr3_aa: CASSLAGGPWSEQYF
clone_size: .; j_call: TRBJ2-2; d_call: TRBD2; v_call: TRBV5-1; cdr3_nt: TGCGCCAGCAGCTTGGAGGTTCGTAGTGGCGGGGGGGCCCCGGCCGGGGAGCTGTTTTTT; cdr3_aa: CASSLEVRSGGGAPAGELFF
clone_size: .; j_call: TRBJ2-6; d_call: .; v_call: TRBV5-1; cdr3_nt: TGCGGCAGCAGCTTCAGGGGCCGACGAGCTGGGGCCAACGTCCTGACTTTC; cdr3_aa: CGSSFRGRRAGANVLTF
clone_size: .; j_call: TRBJ1-2; d_call: TRBD1; v_call: TRBV7-3; cdr3_nt: TGTGCCAGCAGCCCAGGGGGCGACCTCTATGGCTACACCTTC; cdr3_aa: CASSPGGDLYGYTF
clone_size: .; j_call: TRBJ2-7; d_call: .; v_call: TRBV5-8; cdr3_nt: TGTGCCAGCAGCTTGTATGGGAGATCCTACGAGCAGTACTTC; cdr3_aa: CASSLYGRSYEQYF
clone_size: few; j_call: TRBJ2-7; d_call: TRBD1; v_call: TRBV10-3; cdr3_nt: TGTGCCATCAGTGAGAGACAGGGTGTCCACGAGCAGTACTTC; cdr3_aa: CAISERQGVHEQYF
clone_size: .; j_call: TRBJ1-4; d_call: TRBD1; v_call: TRBV10-3; cdr3_nt: TGTGCCACAAACCCGGGACAGGGGATAGGCGATAATGAAAAACTGTTTTTT; cdr3_aa: CATNPGQGIGDNEKLFF